Below, 32 T cell receptor beta chains from the same sample are listed, as sequenced in a study of PD-1 blockade in mismatch repair-deficient tumors. Measured with immunoSEQ multiplex PCR; TCRdb has only the in-frame clones, and not every one. The repertoire has 56,000 or so clones, over 70% of them found once; the top ten carry over 7.5%. This specimen was peripheral blood, taken less than 21 weeks after starting pembrolizumab. The source is an adult with mismatch repair-deficient cancer.

This chain's CDR3 is CAWSTRDEIAEAFF. The CDR3, as DNA: TGTGCCTGGAGTACGCGGGACGAAATAGCTGAAGCTTTCTTT. J is TRBJ1-1 and V is TRBV30; TRBD1 is a possible D gene (5 bases). This CDR3 is built from 14 residues. Trimming cost V 2 bases and J 6 bases, with 16 bases left between them. CDR1 is GTSNPN, CDR2 SVGIG, per germline (reference sequence).

This sequence joins TRBV7-9 and TRBJ1-4, with D maybe TRBD1 (6 bases). The germline V and J ends were trimmed by 4 bases and 0 bases, with 9 bases remaining between them. There are 15 residues in the CDR3. Germline-derived CDR1 and CDR2 are SEHNR and FQNEAQ (reference sequence). CDR3 protein: CASSSSGATNEKLFF. In nucleotides, the CDR3 is TGTGCCAGCAGCTCATCAGGGGCAACTAATGAAAAACTGTTTTTT.

This chain uses TRBV14 with TRBJ2-5; D gene unclear. CDR3 length: 13 residues. The V end lost 0 bases, the J end lost 7 bases, and 9 bases lay between the germline ends. The germline gives CDR1 SGHDN, CDR2 FVKESK. This CDR3 reads CASSQDVVGTQYF. CDR3 nucleotide sequence: TGTGCCAGCAGCCAAGATGTGGTAGGGACCCAGTACTTC.

In its sample, this clone was seen a few times. The chain recombines TRBV5-5 with TRBJ2-7; the match to TRBD2 covers 9 bases. J was trimmed by 0 bases and V by 4 bases; bases with no gene match: 2. The CDR3 length is 14 residues. CDR1 is SGHKS, CDR2 YYEKEE, per germline (reference sequence). The CDR3 sequence: CASSRTSDSYEQYF. The CDR3 nucleotides are TGTGCCAGCAGCCGGACTAGCGACTCCTACGAGCAGTACTTC.

The chain recombines TRBV19 with TRBJ2-3; D is uncertain. V was cut by 2 bases and J by 4 bases, with 13 bases left in between. From germline, CDR1 is LNHDA and CDR2 SQIVND (reference sequence). The CDR3 totals 15 residues. Here the CDR3 reads CASSITSSRSDTQYF. In DNA, the CDR3 is TGTGCCAGTAGTATAACTTCCTCTCGCTCAGATACGCAGTATTTT.

V is TRBV5-6 and J is TRBJ2-4, with D unclear. The ends were cut back, 4 bases at V and 1 base at J, with 9 bases in the middle. This CDR3 is built from 14 residues. The germline gives CDR1 SGHDT, CDR2 YYEEEE. The CDR3: CASSGVQAKNIQYF. The CDR3 DNA reads as TGTGCCAGCAGCGGGGTCCAGGCCAAAAACATTCAGTACTTC.

J is TRBJ2-1 and V is TRBV7-2, with TRBD2 matching over 10 bases. The CDR3 contains 15 residues. Trimming cost V 5 bases and J 4 bases; bases outside gene matches: 5. Looked up from germline, CDR1 is SGHTA and CDR2 is FQGNSA. The CDR3 bases are TGTGCCAGCAGCCCTCGACTAGCGGGTTACAATGAGCAGTTCTTC. Translation: CASSPRLAGYNEQFF. Drawing the rest from reference TRBV7-2 and TRBJ2-1, the complete variable domain is GAGVSQSPSNKVTEKGKDVELRCDPISGHTALYWYRQSLGQGLEFLIYFQGNSAPDKSGLPSDRFSAERTGGSVSTLTIQRTQQEDSAVYLCASSPRLAGYNEQFFGPGTRLTVL.

The chain joins TRBV29-1 to TRBJ2-6, with a tentative D call TRBD2 (6 bases). The length of the CDR3 is 16 residues. Germline CDR1 is SQVTM and CDR2 is ANQGSEA. V lost 5 bases to trimming and J lost 0 bases, with 14 bases between them. CDR3 sequence: CSVPRDGYSGANVLTF. Written as DNA, the CDR3 is TGCAGCGTTCCGCGGGACGGCTACTCTGGGGCCAACGTCCTGACTTTC. Combining the CDR3 with reference TRBV29-1 and TRBJ2-6 gives the whole variable domain SAVISQKPSRDICQRGTSLTIQCQVDSQVTMMFWYRQQPGQSLTLIATANQGSEATYESGFVIDKFPISRPNLTFSTLTVSNMSPEDSSIYLCSVPRDGYSGANVLTFGAGSRLTVL.

This clone was counted only a few times. This chain joins TRBV11-3 and TRBJ1-1; 7 nucleotides line up with TRBD1. This CDR3 is built from 11 residues. Germline CDR1 and CDR2: SGHNT and YENEEA. J lost 4 bases, V lost 8 bases, and 1 base had no gene match. CDR3: CASAGGTEAFF. The CDR3 nucleotides are TGTGCCAGCGCAGGGGGCACTGAAGCTTTCTTT.

V and J are TRBV28 and TRBJ2-1; 16 nucleotides match TRBD2. Trimming removed 4 bases from V and 3 bases from J; junction bases left unmatched: 3. CDR3 size: 17 residues. CDR1 MDHEN and CDR2 SYDVKM come from the germline V gene. The CDR3 protein is CASSSGLAGGLYNEQFF. DNA of the CDR3: TGTGCCAGCAGTTCGGGACTAGCGGGAGGGCTCTACAATGAGCAGTTCTTC. Together with reference TRBV28 and TRBJ2-1, the CDR3 gives the full variable domain: DVKVTQSSRYLVKRTGEKVFLECVQDMDHENMFWYRQDPGLGLRLIYFSYDVKMKEKGDIPEGYSVSREKKERFSLILESASTNQTSMYLCASSSGLAGGLYNEQFFGPGTRLTVL.

The chain combines TRBV5-6 with TRBJ2-6; no reliable D call. Trimming removed 4 bases at V and 0 bases at J, with 14 bases between. The CDR3 covers 17 residues. Germline V gene data show CDR1 as SGHDT and CDR2 as YYEEEE. The CDR3 loop is CASSRQDPYSGANVLTF. CDR3 sequence (DNA): TGTGCCAGCAGCCGCCAGGATCCGTACTCTGGGGCCAACGTCCTGACTTTC.

This clone was seen once. The J gene is TRBJ2-3, the V gene TRBV15; D perhaps matches TRBD2 (5 bases). The CDR3 is made up of 14 amino acids. The ends were cut back, 5 bases at V and 0 bases at J, with 9 bases in the middle. Germline loops: CDR1 LNHNV, CDR2 YYDKDF (reference sequence). The CDR3 region is CATSWTLSTDTQYF. The CDR3 region has the DNA TGTGCCACCAGCTGGACTTTAAGCACAGATACGCAGTATTTT.

V is TRBV7-2 and J is TRBJ2-7; no reliable D call. There are 11 residues in the CDR3. Per germline, CDR1 SGHTA and CDR2 FQGNSA. Trimming pared 5 bases from V and 1 base from J, leaving 3 bases between. The CDR3, as DNA: TGTGCCAGCAGCGCTTCCTACGAGCAGTACTTC. Translation: CASSASYEQYF.

CDR3: CASSPGGSYEQYF. The CDR3 coding sequence is TGTGCCAGCTCGCCTGGGGGGTCCTACGAGCAGTACTTC. The chain recombines TRBV25-1 with TRBJ2-7; D perhaps matches TRBD2 (6 bases). CDR1 and CDR2 from the germline V gene are MGHDK and SYGVNS. V was clipped by 8 bases and J by 1 base, with 12 bases between them. This CDR3 contains 13 residues.

In its sample, this clone was seen a few times. V is TRBV19 and J is TRBJ1-1; 7 bases fit TRBD1. V shed 1 base and J 6 bases; nucleotides not matched to a gene: 5. The CDR3 sequence is 14 residues long. The germline gives CDR1 LNHDA, CDR2 SQIVND (reference sequence). CDR3 coding DNA: TGTGCCAGTAGTATAGGGACAGGACCGGCTGAAGCTTTCTTT. Translating gives CASSIGTGPAEAFF.

The chain couples TRBV7-8 to TRBJ2-2; 12 bases align to TRBD2. Germline values: CDR1 SGHVS, CDR2 FQNEAQ. V dropped 5 bases and J dropped 1; count of bases not matched to a gene: 2. This CDR3 is built from 16 residues. This CDR3 is CASSPGLAGNTGELFF. CDR3 sequence (DNA): TGTGCCAGCAGCCCGGGACTAGCGGGGAACACCGGGGAGCTGTTTTTT.

The chain joins TRBV13 to TRBJ2-7; D might be TRBD2 (6 bases). Trimming pared 2 bases from V and 4 bases from J, leaving 15 bases between. The CDR3 extends over 15 amino acids. The germline V gene encodes CDR1 PRHDT and CDR2 FYEKMQ (reference sequence). The CDR3 region has the DNA TGTGCCAGCAGCTTATCGTTTGCGGGGAGTTACGAGCAGTACTTC. The encoded protein is CASSLSFAGSYEQYF.

The chain has TRBV6-1 and TRBJ2-3; D is perhaps TRBD1 (6 bases). This CDR3 is 15 amino acids long. Deletions cut 8 bases from V and 1 base from J, with 16 bases between. Germline V gene data show CDR1 as MNHNS and CDR2 as SASEGT. The CDR3 is CASSGGMGGTDTQYF. Written as DNA, the CDR3 is TGTGCCAGCTCTGGGGGCATGGGGGGCACAGATACGCAGTATTTT.

The J gene is TRBJ2-7, the V gene TRBV5-1, with 11 bases identical to TRBD2. The germline V gene has CDR1 SGHRS and CDR2 YFSETQ. V lost 3 bases and J lost 1; bases outside the gene matches: 3. This CDR3 comprises 15 residues. CDR3: CASSWTSGQSYEQYF. The CDR3 nucleotides are TGCGCCAGCAGCTGGACTAGCGGGCAATCCTACGAGCAGTACTTC.

This chain connects TRBV5-6 to TRBJ1-1; D is perhaps TRBD1 (5 bases). V lost 2 bases and J 4 bases, leaving 6 bases between the germline ends. The CDR3 has 12 amino acids. Germline CDR1 and CDR2: SGHDT and YYEEEE. The CDR3 nucleotides are TGTGCCAGCAGCTTTAGGGGCACTGAAGCTTTCTTT. Its protein is CASSFRGTEAFF.

V is TRBV6-5 and J is TRBJ2-1; 7 bases match TRBD2. Trimming removed 0 bases from V and 0 bases from J; junction bases left unmatched: 2. The V gene's germline CDR1 is MNHEY and CDR2 SVGAGI. The CDR3 runs to 16 residues. This chain's CDR3 is CASSYSAGASYNEQFF. The CDR3 DNA reads TGTGCCAGCAGTTACTCGGCGGGAGCCTCCTACAATGAGCAGTTCTTC.

The gene calls are TRBV7-3 and TRBJ2-1; no clear D. V was cut by 5 bases and J by 6 bases, with 14 bases left in between. The CDR3 runs to 14 residues. The germline CDR1 and CDR2 sequences are SGHTA and FQGTGA. This CDR3 reads CASSPVPGVNEQFF. As DNA, the CDR3 is TGTGCCAGCAGCCCCGTACCTGGGGTCAATGAGCAGTTCTTC.

This chain uses TRBV7-9 with TRBJ2-7; 8 nucleotides align to TRBD1. The CDR3 sequence is 16 residues long. With 5 bases clipped from V and 0 bases from J, the junction kept 9 bases outside the gene matches. The V gene's germline CDR1 is SEHNR and CDR2 FQNEAQ (reference sequence). This chain's CDR3 is CASSPRVGQASYEQYF. The CDR3 DNA reads TGTGCCAGCAGCCCCAGAGTGGGACAGGCCTCCTACGAGCAGTACTTC.

The chain is built from TRBV19 and TRBJ2-6; 7 positions match TRBD1. CDR3 length equals 16 residues. Germline values: CDR1 LNHDA, CDR2 SQIVND (reference sequence). V shed 6 bases, J shed 0 bases, and the junction held 5 bases outside the gene matches. CDR3 DNA: TGTGCCAGTAGCATGGGACAGAGCTCTGGGGCCAACGTCCTGACTTTC. It encodes CASSMGQSSGANVLTF.

There are many counts of this clone. The V gene is TRBV2, the J gene TRBJ1-1, with TRBD1 matching over 7 bases. Trimming at V came to 6 bases and at J to 10 bases, leaving 8 bases not matched to a gene. CDR3 length equals 12 residues. Germline CDR1 SNHLY, CDR2 FYNNEI. CDR3 sequence reads: CASRGTVDGAFF. The CDR3 DNA is TGTGCCAGCAGGGGGACAGTTGATGGAGCTTTCTTT.

The chain recombines TRBV7-2 with TRBJ1-1; weak D call: TRBD1 (5 bases). The germline CDR1 and CDR2 sequences are SGHTA and FQGNSA. The CDR3 contains 14 residues. The V end was cut by 5 bases, the J end by 1 base, with 11 bases between. The CDR3 nucleotides are TGTGCCAGCAGCCGGGGCGGGGGGAACACTGAAGCTTTCTTT. Its protein product is CASSRGGGNTEAFF.

The chain recombines TRBV19 with TRBJ2-5; TRBD2 agrees at 7 bases. Germline CDR1 is LNHDA and CDR2 is SQIVND (reference sequence). Trimming removed 2 bases from V and 4 bases from J; junction bases left unmatched: 1. The CDR3 is 13 residues long. This CDR3 reads CASSIWGGETQYF. For the CDR3, the DNA is TGTGCCAGTAGTATATGGGGGGGAGAGACCCAGTACTTC.

The chain employs TRBV10-3 and TRBJ1-1; unclear D gene. The V and J ends lost 0 bases and 3 bases respectively, with 8 bases between them. CDR1 and CDR2 (germline): ENHRY, SYGVKD. This CDR3 comprises 14 residues. The chain's CDR3 is CAISESAGYTEAFF. CDR3 in DNA: TGTGCCATCAGTGAGTCAGCGGGGTACACTGAAGCTTTCTTT.

This chain joins TRBV7-9 and TRBJ2-5; no firm D call. The V end lost 1 base, the J end lost 0 bases, and 6 bases lay between the germline ends. The CDR3 runs to 14 residues. Germline V gene sequence: CDR1 SEHNR, CDR2 FQNEAQ (reference sequence). In nucleotides, the CDR3 is TGTGCCAGCAGCTTAGGGGCGAACCAAGAGACCCAGTACTTC. Residues: CASSLGANQETQYF.

This chain links TRBV11-3 with TRBJ2-1; D not resolved. The germline V and J ends were trimmed by 4 bases and 9 bases, with 13 bases remaining between them. This CDR3 contains 13 residues. The V gene's germline CDR1 is SGHNT and CDR2 YENEEA. CDR3 nucleotide sequence: TGTGCCAGCAGCTCCCTACCGGGCGGTGAGCAGTTCTTC. Its protein product is CASSSLPGGEQFF.

This sequence joins TRBV7-2 and TRBJ2-1, with D perhaps matching TRBD1 or TRBD2 (5 bases each). Trimming removed 5 bases from V and 10 bases from J, with 15 bases in between. The CDR3 contains 13 residues. Germline V gives CDR1 SGHTA, CDR2 FQGNSA. The CDR3 spells CASSRPGRGEQFF. CDR3 DNA: TGTGCCAGCAGCCGCCCGGGACGAGGGGAGCAGTTCTTC.

The gene calls are TRBV9 and TRBJ1-2; D is possibly TRBD1 (6 bases). Between the trimmed V and J ends, which lost 0 bases and 4 bases, there was a span of 19 bases. From germline, CDR1 is SGDLS and CDR2 YYNGEE. The CDR3 is 17 residues long. The CDR3 DNA sequence: TGTGCCAGCAGCGTAGGATTCCTAGGGGGGGGCAGCTATGGCTACACCTTC. Translating it yields CASSVGFLGGGSYGYTF. Supplemented by reference TRBV9 and TRBJ1-2, the full variable domain reads DSGVTQTPKHLITATGQRVTLRCSPRSGDLSVYWYQQSLDQGLQFLIQYYNGEERAKGNILERFSAQQFPDLHSELNLSSLELGDSALYFCASSVGFLGGGSYGYTFGSGTRLTVV.